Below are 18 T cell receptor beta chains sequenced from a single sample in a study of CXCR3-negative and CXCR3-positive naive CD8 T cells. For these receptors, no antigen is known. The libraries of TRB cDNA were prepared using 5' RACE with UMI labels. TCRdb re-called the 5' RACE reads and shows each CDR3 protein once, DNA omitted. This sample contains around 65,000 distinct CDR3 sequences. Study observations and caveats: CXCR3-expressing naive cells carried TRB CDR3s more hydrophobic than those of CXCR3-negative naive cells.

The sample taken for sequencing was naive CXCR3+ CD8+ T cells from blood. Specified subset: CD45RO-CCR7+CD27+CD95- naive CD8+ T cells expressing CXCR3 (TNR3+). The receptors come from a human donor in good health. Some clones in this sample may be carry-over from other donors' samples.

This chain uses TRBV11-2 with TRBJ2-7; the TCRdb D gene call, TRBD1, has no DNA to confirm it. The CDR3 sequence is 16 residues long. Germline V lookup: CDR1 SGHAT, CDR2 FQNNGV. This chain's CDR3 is CASSYDRVVSFYEQYF.

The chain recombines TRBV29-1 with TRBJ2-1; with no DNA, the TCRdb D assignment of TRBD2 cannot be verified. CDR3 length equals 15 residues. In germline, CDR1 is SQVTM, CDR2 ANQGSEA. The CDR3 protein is CSVELLSGEGNEQFF.

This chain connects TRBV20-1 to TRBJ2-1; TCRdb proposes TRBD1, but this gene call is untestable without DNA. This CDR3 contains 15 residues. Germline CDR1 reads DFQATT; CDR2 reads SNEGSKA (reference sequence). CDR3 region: CSARGRGFSYNEQFF.

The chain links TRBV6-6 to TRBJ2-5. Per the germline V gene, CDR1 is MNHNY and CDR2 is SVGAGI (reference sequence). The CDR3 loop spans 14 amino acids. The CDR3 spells CASSYSFMEETQYF.

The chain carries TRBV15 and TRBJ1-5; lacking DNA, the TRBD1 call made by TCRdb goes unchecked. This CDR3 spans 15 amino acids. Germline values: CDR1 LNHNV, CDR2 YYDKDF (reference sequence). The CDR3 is CATSSGGYSNQPQHF.

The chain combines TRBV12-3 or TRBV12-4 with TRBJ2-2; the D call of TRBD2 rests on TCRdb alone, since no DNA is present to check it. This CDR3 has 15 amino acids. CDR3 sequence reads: CASSFGLRGPGELFF.

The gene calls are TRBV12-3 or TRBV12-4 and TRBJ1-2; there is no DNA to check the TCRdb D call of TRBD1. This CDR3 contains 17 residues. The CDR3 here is CASRDPGQGTGDYGYTF.

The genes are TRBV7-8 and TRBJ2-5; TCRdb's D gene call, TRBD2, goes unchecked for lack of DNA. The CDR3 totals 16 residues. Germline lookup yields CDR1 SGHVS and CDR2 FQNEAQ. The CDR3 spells CASSLYFRAPQETQYF.

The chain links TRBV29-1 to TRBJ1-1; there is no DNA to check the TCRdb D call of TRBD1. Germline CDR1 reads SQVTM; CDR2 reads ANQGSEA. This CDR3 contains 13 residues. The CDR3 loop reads CSVENGAGTEAFF.

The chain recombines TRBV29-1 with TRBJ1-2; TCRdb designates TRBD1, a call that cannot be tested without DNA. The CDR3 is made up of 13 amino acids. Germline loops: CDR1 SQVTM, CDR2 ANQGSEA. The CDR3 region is CSVPRRGPHGYTF.

The CDR3 is CASTSPGGTYEQYF. The chain employs TRBV7-9 and TRBJ2-7; lacking DNA, the TRBD1 call made by TCRdb goes unchecked. Germline V gene sequence: CDR1 SEHNR, CDR2 FQNEAQ (reference sequence). The CDR3 spans 14 residues.

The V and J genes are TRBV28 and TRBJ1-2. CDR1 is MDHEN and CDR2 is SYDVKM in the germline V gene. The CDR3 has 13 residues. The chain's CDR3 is CASNPAENYGYTF.

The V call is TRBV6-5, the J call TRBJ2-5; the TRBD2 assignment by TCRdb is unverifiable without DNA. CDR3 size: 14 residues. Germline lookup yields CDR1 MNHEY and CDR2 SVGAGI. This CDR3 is CASRLGLGYETQYF.

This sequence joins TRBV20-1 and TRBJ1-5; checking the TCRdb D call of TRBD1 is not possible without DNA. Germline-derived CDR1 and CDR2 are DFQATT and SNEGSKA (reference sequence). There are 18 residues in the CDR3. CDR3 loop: CSARDDFFPKGRGQPQHF.

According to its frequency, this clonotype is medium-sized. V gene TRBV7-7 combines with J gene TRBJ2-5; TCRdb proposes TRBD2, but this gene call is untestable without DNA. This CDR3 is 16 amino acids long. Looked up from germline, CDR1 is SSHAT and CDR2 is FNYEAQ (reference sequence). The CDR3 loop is CASSLVGRSGQETQYF.

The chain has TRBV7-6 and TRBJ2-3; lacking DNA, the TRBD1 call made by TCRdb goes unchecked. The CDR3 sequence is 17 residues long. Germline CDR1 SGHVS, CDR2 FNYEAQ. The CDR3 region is CASSFLKNSAGGDTQYF.

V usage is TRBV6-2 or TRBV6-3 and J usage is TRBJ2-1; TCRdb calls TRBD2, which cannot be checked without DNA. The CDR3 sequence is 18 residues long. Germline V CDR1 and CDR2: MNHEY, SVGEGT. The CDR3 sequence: CASSSETLAGAPYNEQFF.

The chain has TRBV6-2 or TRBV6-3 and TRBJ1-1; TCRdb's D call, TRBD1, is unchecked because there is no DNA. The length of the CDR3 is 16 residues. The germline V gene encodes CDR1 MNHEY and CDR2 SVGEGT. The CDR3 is CASSYHRQGAVAEAFF.